This T cell receptor beta chain was retrieved from a study of PD-1 blockade in classical Hodgkin lymphoma. Study-wide background: Nivolumab dosing for patients was 3 mg/kg, administered intravenously every 2 weeks.

Time point denoted: cycle 4 day 1 (C4D1), after five to seven weeks of nivolumab. Each of the patients experienced relapse following autologous stem cell transplantation, and their brentuximab vedotin exposure differed. Purification of CD4+ T cells from thawed PBMCs was performed via magnetic negative selection. As to this clone: The antigen is not known.

Sequenced by immunoSEQ multiplex PCR; TCRdb stores in-frame clones only, minus some. Of under 20,000 clones in the sample, roughly four fifths were seen once. General study results and limits: CD4+ TCR diversity, unlike CD8+, climbed significantly by C4D1. Exclusion removed patients who began nivolumab under 1 year after ASCT. Baseline diversity in complete responders resembled that of newly diagnosed patients.

The germline V gene encodes CDR1 KGHSH and CDR2 LQKENI. Trimming cost V 3 bases and J 7 bases, with 21 bases left between them. The CDR3 loop spans 16 amino acids. This chain links TRBV18 with TRBJ1-1; TRBD1 is a possible D gene (5 bases). Source: CD4+ T cells from blood, taken before the fourth cycle of nivolumab. This clonotype originated in a human donor with classical Hodgkin lymphoma. CDR3: CASSPPKTATPYEAFF. CDR3 nucleotide sequence: TGTGCCAGCTCACCCCCAAAGACAGCGACCCCCTATGAAGCTTTCTTT. Full variable domain (rest looked up from reference TRBV18 and TRBJ1-1): NAGVMQNPRHLVRRRGQEARLRCSPMKGHSHVYWYRQLPEEGLKFMVYLQKENIIDESGMPKERFSAEFPKEGPSILRIQQVVRGDSAAYFCASSPPKTATPYEAFFGQGTRLTVV.